This T cell receptor (beta chain) originates from a study of blood T cell repertoires in COVID-19. Profiling relied on immunoSEQ multiplex PCR, and the TCRdb table lists in-frame clones only, not all of them. Of 140,000 to 150,000 clones listed, 80% to 90% were seen once; the top ten hold around an eighth. On this clone: An end of the junction does not agree with germline; a read error may underlie this.

The germline CDR1 and CDR2 sequences are MDHEN and SYDVKM. The CDR3 is 13 residues long. The sample consisted of peripheral blood. This receptor was taken from a man aged 18 to 30 with COVID-19, enrolled during active disease. The chain employs TRBV28 and TRBJ2-7; D gene unclear. As DNA, the CDR3 is TGTGCCAGCAGTTTAGCATCCTGGCCGCCTCGCTCTTTC. Protein sequence: CASSLASWPPRSF. The full variable domain, completed using reference TRBV28 and TRBJ2-7, is DVKVTQSSRYLVKRTGEKVFLECVQDMDHENMFWYRQDPGLGLRLIYFSYDVKMKEKGDIPEGYSVSREKKERFSLILESASTNQTSMYLCASSLASWPPRSFGPGTRLTVT.